This TCR beta chain came from a study of CD8 T cells in Susac syndrome. RNA totalling roughly 0.45 to 1 ug underwent reverse transcription with random hexamers. TCRdb reprocessed the immunoSEQ multiplex PCR reads via MiXCR and lists one record per CDR3 protein. The sample yields about 64,000 distinct CDR3 sequences, about 94% seen once. The CDR3 is made up of 15 amino acids. With 3 bases clipped from V and 5 bases from J, the junction kept 9 bases outside the gene matches. Germline lookup yields CDR1 MNHEY and CDR2 SMNVEV (reference sequence). The source material was CD8+ T cells from PBMCs. The rearrangement joins TRBV27 to TRBJ1-1; TRBD1 matches 7 bases. This sequence originates from a human donor with multiple sclerosis. The CDR3 loop is CASSLSPTGTTEAFF. The CDR3 DNA reads as TGTGCCAGCAGTTTGAGCCCGACAGGGACTACTGAAGCTTTCTTT.